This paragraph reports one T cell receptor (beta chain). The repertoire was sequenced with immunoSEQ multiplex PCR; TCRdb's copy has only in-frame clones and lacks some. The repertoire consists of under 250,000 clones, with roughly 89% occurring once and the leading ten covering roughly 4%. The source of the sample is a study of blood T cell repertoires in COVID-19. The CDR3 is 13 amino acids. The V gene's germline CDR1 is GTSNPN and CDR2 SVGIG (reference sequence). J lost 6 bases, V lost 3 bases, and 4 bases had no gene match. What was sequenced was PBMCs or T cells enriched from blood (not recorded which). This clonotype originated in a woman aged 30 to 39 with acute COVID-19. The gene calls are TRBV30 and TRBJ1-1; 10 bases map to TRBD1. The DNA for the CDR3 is TGTGCCTGGAGACGACAGGGGGCGGCTGAAGCTTTCTTT. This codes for CAWRRQGAAEAFF.